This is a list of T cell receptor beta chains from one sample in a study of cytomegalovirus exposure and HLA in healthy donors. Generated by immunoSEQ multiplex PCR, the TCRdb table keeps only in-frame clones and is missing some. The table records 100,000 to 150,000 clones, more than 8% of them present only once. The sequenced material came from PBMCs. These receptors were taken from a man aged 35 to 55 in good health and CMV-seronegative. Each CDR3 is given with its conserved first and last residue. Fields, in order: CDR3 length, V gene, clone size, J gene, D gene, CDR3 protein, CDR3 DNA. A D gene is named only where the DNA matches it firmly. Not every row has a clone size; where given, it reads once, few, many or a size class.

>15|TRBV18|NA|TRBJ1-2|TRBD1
CASSPVRQGRDGYTF
TGTGCCAGCTCACCTGTGAGACAGGGGAGGGATGGCTACACCTTC
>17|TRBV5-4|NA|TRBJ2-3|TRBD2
CASSLVGSGGETDTQYF
TGTGCCAGCAGCTTGGTCGGTAGCGGGGGGGAGACAGATACGCAGTATTTT
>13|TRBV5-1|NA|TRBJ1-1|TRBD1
CASRSTGAAEAFF
TGCGCCAGCAGGTCAACAGGGGCGGCTGAAGCTTTCTTT
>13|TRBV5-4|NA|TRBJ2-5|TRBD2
CASSWTSRETQYF
TGTGCCAGCAGCTGGACTAGCAGAGAGACCCAGTACTTC
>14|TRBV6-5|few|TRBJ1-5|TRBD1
CASSTGGAYQPQHF
TGTGCCAGCAGTACAGGGGGCGCGTATCAGCCCCAGCATTTT
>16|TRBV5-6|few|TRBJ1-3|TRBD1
CASSRGTGISGNTIYF
TGTGCCAGCAGCCGAGGGACAGGGATCTCTGGAAACACCATATATTTT
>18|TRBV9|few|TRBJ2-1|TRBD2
CASSVGGTSGGAYNEQFF
TGTGCCAGCAGCGTAGGGGGAACTAGCGGGGGCGCCTACAATGAGCAGTTCTTC
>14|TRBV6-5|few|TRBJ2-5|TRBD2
CASIPSGGGETQYF
TGTGCCAGCATTCCTAGCGGGGGCGGGGAGACCCAGTACTTC
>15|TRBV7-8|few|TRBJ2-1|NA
CASSLDRWSTIEQFF
TGTGCCAGCAGCTTAGACAGGTGGAGTACAATCGAGCAGTTCTTC
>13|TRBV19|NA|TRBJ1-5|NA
CASTAWSNQPQHF
TGTGCATCGACAGCGTGGAGCAATCAGCCCCAGCATTTT
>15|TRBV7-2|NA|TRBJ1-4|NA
CASRETGHHYEKLFF
TGTGCCAGCAGAGAGACGGGACACCATTATGAAAAACTGTTTTTT
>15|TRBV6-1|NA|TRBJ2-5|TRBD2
CASSVQAGEQETQYF
TGTGCCAGCAGTGTTCAAGCGGGGGAGCAAGAGACCCAGTACTTC
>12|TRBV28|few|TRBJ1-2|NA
CASSFAGQGYTF
TGTGCCAGCAGTTTCGCAGGGCAAGGCTACACCTTC
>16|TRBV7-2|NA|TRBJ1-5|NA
CASSLVGRTGGQPQHF
TGTGCCAGCAGCTTAGTCGGGAGGACGGGGGGTCAGCCCCAGCATTTT
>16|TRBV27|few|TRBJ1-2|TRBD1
CASSRAPGQGASGYTF
TGTGCCAGCAGTCGAGCCCCGGGACAGGGGGCGAGTGGCTACACCTTC
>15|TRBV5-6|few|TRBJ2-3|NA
CASSLEGFWADTQYF
TGTGCCAGCAGCTTGGAGGGGTTTTGGGCGGATACGCAGTATTTT
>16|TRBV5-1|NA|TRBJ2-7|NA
CASSLTETGTSYEQYF
TGCGCCAGCAGCTTGACAGAAACAGGGACCTCCTACGAGCAGTACTTC
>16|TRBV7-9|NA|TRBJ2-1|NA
CASRDRGGNSYNEQFF
TGTGCCAGCAGGGACCGAGGGGGAAACTCCTACAATGAGCAGTTCTTC
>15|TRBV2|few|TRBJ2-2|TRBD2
CASIIQRGAPGELFF
TGTGCCAGCATCATCCAGCGGGGGGCGCCCGGGGAGCTGTTTTTT
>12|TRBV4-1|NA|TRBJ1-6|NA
CASSPPNSPLHF
TGCGCCAGCAGCCCTCCGAATTCACCCCTCCACTTT